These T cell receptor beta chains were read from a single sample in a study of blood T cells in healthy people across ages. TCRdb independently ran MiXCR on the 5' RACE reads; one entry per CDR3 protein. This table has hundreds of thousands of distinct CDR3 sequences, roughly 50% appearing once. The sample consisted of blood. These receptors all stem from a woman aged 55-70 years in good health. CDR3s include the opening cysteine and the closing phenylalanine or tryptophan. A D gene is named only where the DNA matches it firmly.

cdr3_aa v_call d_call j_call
CASSQGQGSIGTEAFF TRBV18 TRBD1 TRBJ1-1
CASSVSLAGVHDTQYF TRBV27 TRBD2 TRBJ2-3
CASSLAQGLSYEQYF TRBV7-2 . TRBJ2-7
CSARAGGRSAYEQYF TRBV20-1 . TRBJ2-7
CASSFRYGIQETQYF TRBV7-2 . TRBJ2-5
CSVSNNYEQYF TRBV29-1 . TRBJ2-7
CSAKTALIEKLFF TRBV20-1 . TRBJ1-4
CASRAQAVSTQYF TRBV2 . TRBJ2-5
CASSHMTGGETQYF TRBV7-6 . TRBJ2-5
CASSQQGGKYEQYF TRBV3-1 . TRBJ2-7
CASSLLDPGQDGYTF TRBV28 TRBD1 TRBJ1-2
CASSARSGTQNTDTQYF TRBV9 . TRBJ2-3
CASSTTLGAGQFF TRBV5-1 . TRBJ2-1
CASSPRDGGRYEQYF TRBV5-1 . TRBJ2-7
CASSLWASGEEETQYF TRBV28 TRBD2 TRBJ2-5
CAPQGLAGGEQYF TRBV7-9 TRBD2 .
CASSVGPVADTQYF TRBV9 . TRBJ2-3
CSAREGTSGSSEQYF TRBV20-1 TRBD2 TRBJ2-7
CSAETSGRDTQYF TRBV20-1 TRBD2 TRBJ2-3
CSAMPGLAGSKDTQYF TRBV20-1 TRBD2 TRBJ2-3
CASSLPGTGGVDTQYF TRBV7-3 TRBD1 TRBJ2-3
CASSLRYQETQYF TRBV27 . TRBJ2-5
CSAAGQASNQPQHF TRBV20-1 TRBD1 TRBJ1-5
CASSLSRDSYERYF TRBV7-3 TRBD1 TRBJ2-7
CASSVAGGITDTQYF TRBV9 TRBD2 TRBJ2-3
CASSSEGNIQYF TRBV5-1 . TRBJ2-4
CASSLQGASSEQFF TRBV5-1 TRBD1 TRBJ2-1
CSVDSGVDEQYF TRBV29-1 TRBD2 TRBJ2-7
CSARDSGSFYEQYF TRBV20-1 . TRBJ2-7
CSARDGTGREQYF TRBV20-1 TRBD1 TRBJ2-7
CASSLQAGVGIEQYF TRBV5-6 . TRBJ2-5
CAVPYSNQPQHF TRBV20-1 . TRBJ1-5
CASSLAGSNSPLHF TRBV7-6 . TRBJ1-6
CASSQARGVGRAYNEQFF TRBV4-1 TRBD2 TRBJ2-1
CASSPRAGVNTEAFF TRBV27 . TRBJ1-1
CASSKPSGPVNIQYF TRBV6-8 TRBD2 TRBJ2-4
CASIETSSNEQFF TRBV6-5 . TRBJ2-1
CASSLTGNGNTEAFF TRBV7-3 . TRBJ1-1
CSATGALSNQPQHF TRBV20-1 . TRBJ1-5
CASSLGQGTVNEQFF TRBV7-9 TRBD1 TRBJ2-1
CASSTGFHDEQYF TRBV6-2/TRBV6-3 . TRBJ2-7
CASSQPGAGQETQYF TRBV14 . TRBJ2-5
CASSLLRQDGTLDTQYF TRBV27 . TRBJ2-3
CASSWIGQGIHEQYF TRBV11-2 . .